These T cell receptor beta chains were read from a single sample in a study of T cell changes during pregnancy in multiple sclerosis. TCRdb's table, derived via immunoSEQ multiplex PCR, lists solely in-frame clones and lacks some. The profile shows more than 30,000 clones, 75% to 95% of them singletons. The material sequenced was CD4+ T cells from peripheral blood mononuclear cells, taken in the third trimester of pregnancy. Receptors were obtained from a female donor in good health, enrolled as a control in a pregnancy study. CDR3s include the opening cysteine and the closing phenylalanine or tryptophan. The order of the fields is V gene, CDR3 protein.

>TRBV15
CATSRAVNRVGGEKLFF
>TRBV14
CASSQSTGGSYEQYF
>TRBV10-3
CAISGEPNPLLDTQYF
>TRBV18
CASSPGLAGATDTQYF
>TRBV15
CATSREGAGGGETQYF
>TRBV7-9
CASRREPQPTDTQYF
>TRBV7-9
CASSLLSGSLGGELFF
>TRBV6-5
CASSLGTAYGYTF
>TRBV19
CASSATGTSGIGGETQYF
>TRBV19
CASSRQGASSGANVLTF
>TRBV6-1
CASRREPSETQYF
>TRBV6-5
CASGIAGREQFF
>TRBV29-1
CSAARVGDGYTF
>TRBV2
CASSGGGQGRGTQYF
>TRBV18
CATRGAQETQYF
>TRBV4-1
CASSQPTVNTGELFF
>TRBV5-1
CASSRGLADSNEQFF
>TRBV7-6
CASSRIDRVEQYF
>TRBV18
CASSRPTSGRPRGEAFF
>TRBV6-5
CASSRDYAVETQYF
>TRBV6-6
CASSPTPGQGTYGYTF
>TRBV18
CASSSGEGYTF
>TRBV4-2
CASSQLISSDFSGDTQYF
>TRBV5-1
CASSLVGGRNTEAFF
>TRBV15
CATSRRRGPEAFF
>TRBV19
CASSITEGVEAFF
>TRBV5-1
CASSLGASSYNEQFF
>TRBV9
CASSTRDSRDTIYF
>TRBV6-1
CASTPVAVDPYEQYF
>TRBV6-1
CASSDSPTQYF
>TRBV5-1
CASSPGQLQETQYF
>TRBV21-1
CASSKRKHLESQGGNQPQHF
>TRBV11-3
CASSLQGGNTIYF
>TRBV4-2
CASSQDSAVGSTEAFF
>TRBV6-1
CASSQGSIQYF
>TRBV5-6
CASSHRQGYTGELFF
>TRBV28
CASSQGQGRETQYF
>TRBV5-1
CASSLVSGGAYEQYF
>TRBV7-9
CASSTRTSGGFYNEQFF
>TRBV19
CASSQLDEQFF
>TRBV4-2
CASSQDVTAGEITEFF
>TRBV2
CASRPGTANNEQFF